This T cell receptor beta chain was profiled in a study of T cells after posttransplantation cyclophosphamide. Profiled with immunoSEQ multiplex PCR; TCRdb holds only in-frame clones, not every one. The sample lists tens of thousands of clones; 86% were seen once. Sequenced sample: PBMCs. The sequence was collected from a woman between 55 and 75 years old with a blood cancer, CMV-positive, and with a related stem cell donor.

DNA for the CDR3: TGTGCCAGCGGTCTAAAGCCCAGGCATAATTCACCCCTCCACTTT. Amino acids: CASGLKPRHNSPLHF. The chain recombines TRBV6-5 with TRBJ1-6; D not resolved. Trimming left V 8 bases short and J 5 bases short, with 16 bases between. The length of the CDR3 is 15 residues. Germline V gene lookup returns CDR1 MNHEY and CDR2 SVGAGI.